The rows below give T cell receptor beta chains drawn from one sample of a study of T-cell reconstitution after alpha-beta-depleted transplantation in children. Each CDR3 protein gets one entry after TCRdb re-called the PCR reads with MiXCR. The sample has approximately 980,000 distinct CDR3 sequences, 25% to 30% seen once. The input for sequencing was PBMCs, mostly from graft donor cells, taken 360 days after TCRalphabeta/CD19-depleted stem cell transplant. Receptors were obtained from a boy in the first two years of life who had a stem cell transplant for SCID, so the T cells may come from the graft donor. CDR3s include the opening cysteine and the closing phenylalanine or tryptophan. Each record gives: D gene, J gene, clone size, V gene, CDR3 DNA, CDR3 protein. A D gene is named only where the DNA matches it firmly. The listing skips clone size in some rows; elsewhere it reads once, few, many or a size class.

TRBD2	TRBJ2-3	-	TRBV2	TGTGCCAGCAGTGAAATAGCGGGGCCCTTAGATACGCAGTATTTT	CASSEIAGPLDTQYF
-	TRBJ2-1	-	TRBV5-1	TGCGCCAGCAGCTTAAGCAGTGGACGCGGGCAGTTCTTC	CASSLSSGRGQFF
-	TRBJ2-3	few	TRBV29-1	TGCAGCGTTGAAGACCAGCCCAGCTCGACCCAGTATTTT	CSVEDQPSSTQYF
TRBD2	TRBJ2-5	many	TRBV28	TGTGCCAGCAGCACATGGACTAGCGTCGGGGGGACCCAGTACTTC	CASSTWTSVGGTQYF
-	TRBJ2-1	few	TRBV5-1	TGCGCCAGCAGCTGGACTACCACCCTCTCTGGCAATGAGCAGTTCTTC	CASSWTTTLSGNEQFF
-	TRBJ2-7	-	TRBV5-1	TGCGCCAGCAGCTGGACAGCTACTATCTCCTACGAGCAGTACTTC	CASSWTATISYEQYF
-	TRBJ1-1	-	TRBV29-1	TGCAGCGTTGAAAGGCAGGGTGTCCCTGAAGCTTTCTTT	CSVERQGVPEAFF
-	TRBJ2-7	-	TRBV15	TGTGCCACCAGCAGAGATAGGGCAGACCTCTCCTACGAGCAGTACTTC	CATSRDRADLSYEQYF
-	TRBJ2-5	-	TRBV6-2/TRBV6-3	TGTGCCAGCAGTTCCGGACATACTCTTCAAGAGACCCAGTACTTC	CASSSGHTLQETQYF
-	TRBJ1-1	-	TRBV4-1	TGCGCCAGCAGCCAAGGCTTCGGGTCGAACACTGAAGCTTTCTTT	CASSQGFGSNTEAFF
-	TRBJ2-5	-	TRBV25-1	TGTGCCAGCAGTGTGACTAGTCGGAAAGAGACCCAGTACTTC	CASSVTSRKETQYF
-	TRBJ1-4	few	TRBV7-2	TGTGCCAGCAGCTTAAGTTCAGGGCGGCCTGAAAAACTGTTTTTT	CASSLSSGRPEKLFF
-	TRBJ2-1	-	TRBV10-3	TGTGCCATCAGGTACAGGGATGAGCAGTTCTTC	CAIRYRDEQFF
TRBD1	TRBJ2-5	-	TRBV27	TGTGCCAGCAGTTGGACAGGGCTGTACCAAGAGACCCAGTACTTC	CASSWTGLYQETQYF
TRBD2	TRBJ2-7	-	TRBV12-3/TRBV12-4	TGTGCCAGCAGCCCCCTCCTGACTAGCGGGGGGCTATCCTACGAGCAGTACTTC	CASSPLLTSGGLSYEQYF
-	TRBJ2-5	-	TRBV6-2/TRBV6-3	TGTGCCAGCAGTTGGGGGCTAGCGGAGGTACAAGAGACCCAGTACTTC	CASSWGLAEVQETQYF
TRBD1	TRBJ1-2	-	TRBV6-2/TRBV6-3	TGTGCCAGCCAACGGGACAGGGGAGGCGGCTACACCTTC	CASQRDRGGGYTF
TRBD1	TRBJ2-5	-	TRBV12-3/TRBV12-4	TGTGCCAGCAGTTCAGGGGACAGGGGGGATCGAGAGACCCAGTACTTC	CASSSGDRGDRETQYF
-	TRBJ1-2	few	TRBV5-1	TGCGCCAGCAGCCCGGGGGCGGCGTATGGCTACACCTTC	CASSPGAAYGYTF
-	TRBJ2-7	-	TRBV10-3	TGTGCCATCAGTGAGGGAGTGGAGGTCTACGAGCAGTACTTC	CAISEGVEVYEQYF
TRBD2	TRBJ2-1	-	TRBV4-2	TGTGCCAGCAGCCAGGAGCGGGGGGGCCGCGATGAGCAGTTCTTC	CASSQERGGRDEQFF
-	TRBJ1-2	-	TRBV28	TGTGCCAGCAGTTTGGAGGGGGAGCCTTTAACCTTC	CASSLEGEPLTF
-	TRBJ2-3	few	TRBV12-3/TRBV12-4	TGTGCCAGTGAGGAGGGAACTAGCACAGATACGCAGTATTTT	CASEEGTSTDTQYF
-	TRBJ1-2	-	TRBV5-1	TGCGCCAGCAGCTTCACCACCTACGGAGGCTACACCTTC	CASSFTTYGGYTF
TRBD1	TRBJ2-1	-	TRBV12-3/TRBV12-4	TGTGCCAGCGACCGTTCTGGACAGGGGTACGGCAATGAGCAGTTCTTC	CASDRSGQGYGNEQFF
TRBD2	TRBJ2-6	few	TRBV6-2/TRBV6-3	TGTGCCAGCAGGGAGGGACTAGCCCCGTCCGGGGCCAACGTCCTGACTTTC	CASREGLAPSGANVLTF
-	TRBJ2-4	few	TRBV7-9	TGTGCCAGCAGCTTAGCAGGGTCTGGGGGTAACATTCAGTACTTC	CASSLAGSGGNIQYF
TRBD2	TRBJ2-1	few	TRBV20-1	TGCAGTGCTTGGCAAGCGGGGCCTTCCTACAATGAGCAGTTCTTC	CSAWQAGPSYNEQFF
-	TRBJ2-2	-	TRBV12-3/TRBV12-4	TGTGCCAGCAGTTTCCCACGTGGACAGTGGAACACCGGGGAGCTGTTTTTT	CASSFPRGQWNTGELFF
TRBD1	TRBJ1-1	-	TRBV27	TGTGCCAGCAGTTTATATGCAGGGGGCGTGAACACTGAAGCTTTCTTT	CASSLYAGGVNTEAFF
-	TRBJ1-4	few	TRBV15	TGTGCCACCAGCAGACAGGGAGGAGAAAAACTGTTTTTT	CATSRQGGEKLFF
TRBD1	TRBJ2-2	few	TRBV11-2	TGTGCCAGCAGCCCCTCCGGGACAGCGAACACCGGGGAGCTGTTTTTT	CASSPSGTANTGELFF
-	TRBJ1-4	-	TRBV3-1	TGTGCCAGCAGCCAAGGACGGGCAACTAATGAAAAACTGTTTTTT	CASSQGRATNEKLFF
TRBD2	TRBJ2-1	few	TRBV11-2	TGTGCCAGCAGCTTTGGGACTAGGTACAATGAGCAGTTCTTC	CASSFGTRYNEQFF
TRBD1	TRBJ1-1	-	TRBV29-1	TGCAGGTCACCGAATCCATGGTGGACAGGGAAGAATAACACTGAAGCTTTCTTT	CRSPNPWWTGKNNTEAFF
-	TRBJ2-3	-	TRBV27	TGTGCCAGCAGTTTAGGAAAAACAGATACGCAGTATTTT	CASSLGKTDTQYF
TRBD2	TRBJ2-4	-	TRBV12-3/TRBV12-4	TGTGCCAGCGAGGGCGGGAGGACCAAAAACATTCAGTACTTC	CASEGGRTKNIQYF
TRBD1	TRBJ1-5	-	TRBV7-8	TGTGCCAGCAGCTCCCGGACAGGGGGAGTTGGCAATCAGCCCCAGCATTTT	CASSSRTGGVGNQPQHF
TRBD2	TRBJ2-5	few	TRBV24-1	TGTGCCACCAGTGATTGGGAGGGCCGGGAGACCCAGTACTTC	CATSDWEGRETQYF
-	TRBJ2-7	-	TRBV29-1	TGCAGCGTTGAAGGTCGGTCCTACGAGCAGTACTTC	CSVEGRSYEQYF
-	TRBJ1-6	few	TRBV2	TGTGCCAGCAGTGAAGTCTCACCCCTCCACTTT	CASSEVSPLHF
TRBD1	TRBJ2-2	many	TRBV12-3/TRBV12-4	TGTGCCAGCAGTTTTCGACAGGGGAACACCGGGGAGCTGTTTTTT	CASSFRQGNTGELFF
-	TRBJ1-1	-	TRBV28	TGTGCCAGCAGCCTCTACATGACTAGGGGAACTGAAGCTTTCTTT	CASSLYMTRGTEAFF
-	TRBJ2-4	few	TRBV11-2	TGTGCCAGCAGCCCGGGGTGGAACATTCAGTACTTC	CASSPGWNIQYF
-	TRBJ2-3	few	TRBV12-3/TRBV12-4	TGTGCCAGCAAAGGGGGGGGACCTAGCACAGATACGCAGTATTTT	CASKGGGPSTDTQYF
-	TRBJ2-2	few	TRBV2	TGTGCCAGCAGTGGAGGGTATCCCGGGGAGCTGTTTTTT	CASSGGYPGELFF
-	TRBJ2-1	-	TRBV9	TGTGCCAGCAGCGTAGTTTCCAGGGCAACCTACAATGAGCAGTTCTTC	CASSVVSRATYNEQFF
-	TRBJ1-2	-	TRBV7-2	TGTGCCAGCAGCTTAGCGCAGCGGGGCTACACCTTC	CASSLAQRGYTF
-	TRBJ2-5	-	TRBV5-1	TGCGCCAGCAGCTGGATAAGCGGGACAGACAAAGAGACCCAGTACTTC	CASSWISGTDKETQYF
-	TRBJ2-5	-	TRBV27	TGTGCCAGCAGTCTGGCTCCCCAGGGGACTCGGGAGACCCAGTACTTC	CASSLAPQGTRETQYF
-	TRBJ2-1	few	TRBV29-1	TGCAGCCTCCTCTCACTAAGTGAGCAGTTCTTC	CSLLSLSEQFF
TRBD1	TRBJ1-2	few	TRBV29-1	TGCAGCGTTGGGGACAGGAGAGACTATGGCTACACCTTC	CSVGDRRDYGYTF
-	TRBJ1-1	-	TRBV20-1	TGCAGTGCTAGAGGGTGGCCGGTGAACACTGAAGCTTTCTTT	CSARGWPVNTEAFF